This TCR beta chain originates from a study of T cell repertoires and HLA-DP antigens. Turning to the study itself: The donors, ranging 18-to-29 to 60-to-69 years, included a couple of males and one female. DNA input averaged approximately 0.2 ug in sorted CD137+CD4+ and roughly 1.2 ug in pre-culture CD4+. Overall study results and limits: A non-physiological HeLa system presented antigen to total CD4+ responders.

As to this clone: Its antigen remains unidentified.

CDR3 size: 16 residues. The primer mix covered 54 TRBV segments and 13 TRBJ segments. Some clones are missing from TCRdb's copy, which holds only in-frame ones; the method was immunoSEQ multiplex PCR. The repertoire has roughly 110,000 clones, almost 95% of them found once; the top ten carry about 0.3%. Sequenced sample: CD4+ T cells from PBMCs. The chain uses TRBV21-1 and TRBJ1-2. TRBV21-1 is a pseudogene segment. The TCR sequence derives from a woman younger than 35 in good health and CMV-seronegative. The DNA of the CDR3 is TGTGCCAGCAGAATCCGGGGCGGGGGGGCGGGCTATGGCTACACCTTC. Its protein product is CASRIRGGGAGYGYTF.